Listed below are T cell receptor beta chains from one sample, sequenced in a study of vaccination and CD4 T cells after COVID-19. A single record per CDR3 protein comes from TCRdb applying MiXCR to the PCR reads. The table shows around 23,000 distinct CDR3 sequences, with over 40% occurring only once. These receptors lack a known antigen. The sample in question was CD4+ T cells from blood, cultured in vitro, obtained about 7 months after SARS-CoV-2 vaccination. The receptor set was obtained from a human donor who had recovered from COVID-19. The CDR3 runs from the conserved cysteine through the conserved F or W. A D gene is named only where the DNA matches it firmly. Not every row has a clone size; where given, it reads once, few, many or a size class.

D	V	J	size	CDR3	DNA
-	TRBV28	TRBJ1-5	-	CASGRQPQHF	TGTGCCAGCGGTCGTCAGCCCCAGCATTTT
TRBD2	TRBV6-2/TRBV6-3	TRBJ2-7	few	CASSLAGGPSEQYF	TGTGCCAGCAGCTTAGCGGGAGGCCCCTCAGAGCAGTACTTC
-	TRBV6-2/TRBV6-3	TRBJ1-1	-	CASSLQGRHTEAFF	TGTGCCAGCAGTCTTCAGGGTAGGCACACTGAAGCTTTCTTT
TRBD1	TRBV20-1	TRBJ2-4	-	CSANRGSKNIQYF	TGCAGTGCAAACAGGGGGTCCAAAAACATTCAGTACTTC
-	TRBV20-1	TRBJ1-6	few	CSATRQRENSPLHF	TGCAGTGCTACCAGACAGCGAGAAAATTCACCCCTCCACTTT
TRBD2	TRBV6-2/TRBV6-3	TRBJ2-7	-	CASSDGLAGGYHEQYF	TGTGCCAGCAGCGATGGACTAGCGGGAGGGTACCACGAGCAGTACTTC
-	TRBV2	TRBJ2-4	-	CASSPTLAKNIQYF	TGTGCCAGCTCTCCCACGCTAGCCAAAAACATTCAGTACTTC
-	TRBV7-3	TRBJ2-1	-	CASSRGSSYNEQFF	TGTGCCAGCAGCCGCGGAAGCTCCTACAATGAGCAGTTCTTC
-	TRBV7-9	TRBJ2-7	-	CASSPQGGHEQYF	TGTGCCAGCAGCCCACAGGGAGGCCACGAGCAGTACTTC
TRBD2	TRBV28	TRBJ2-7	-	CASSFYASGSGVWEQYF	TGTGCCAGCAGTTTCTACGCTAGCGGGAGCGGGGTTTGGGAGCAGTACTTC
-	TRBV20-1	TRBJ2-1	-	CSANWYNEQFF	TGCAGTGCTAACTGGTACAATGAGCAGTTCTTC
-	TRBV18	TRBJ1-5	-	CASSPQTSGNQPQHF	TGTGCCAGCTCACCACAGACGTCGGGCAATCAGCCCCAGCATTTT
-	TRBV12-3/TRBV12-4	TRBJ1-6	-	CASTPGGWDSPLHF	TGTGCCAGCACCCCTGGGGGTTGGGATTCACCCCTCCACTTT
-	TRBV11-2	TRBJ2-7	-	CASSLARGPYEQYF	TGTGCCAGCAGCTTAGCCAGGGGACCCTACGAGCAGTACTTC
-	TRBV28	TRBJ2-7	-	CASSFSQGTYEQYF	TGTGCCAGCAGTTTCAGTCAGGGGACCTACGAGCAGTACTTC
-	TRBV20-1	TRBJ2-4	-	CSASPSENIQYF	TGCAGTGCTAGCCCCAGCGAAAACATTCAGTACTTC
-	TRBV6-5	TRBJ1-2	-	CASSWNRDYGYTF	TGTGCCAGCAGTTGGAACCGAGACTATGGCTACACCTTC
TRBD2	TRBV7-9	TRBJ2-1	few	CASSRLAGDNEQFF	TGTGCCAGCAGTCGACTAGCGGGAGACAATGAGCAGTTCTTC
TRBD2	TRBV20-1	TRBJ2-5	medium-sized	CSVPKPRGETQYF	TGCAGTGTCCCGAAACCGCGGGGGGAGACCCAGTACTTC
-	TRBV12-3/TRBV12-4	TRBJ1-5	-	CASGIYSNQPQHF	TGTGCCAGCGGGATTTATAGCAATCAGCCCCAGCATTTT
TRBD1	TRBV20-1	TRBJ2-7	few	CSAEGGQGYREQYF	TGCAGTGCTGAGGGAGGACAGGGATATCGCGAGCAGTACTTC
-	TRBV10-3	TRBJ2-5	once	CAISAGETSAETQYF	TGTGCCATCAGTGCTGGGGAGACCTCGGCAGAGACCCAGTACTTC
TRBD1	TRBV20-1	TRBJ2-1	-	CSARSTGRYNEQFF	TGCAGTGCTAGATCGACAGGGAGATACAATGAGCAGTTCTTC
-	TRBV27	TRBJ2-2	few	CASSHPVNTGELFF	TGTGCCAGCAGCCACCCAGTTAACACCGGGGAGCTGTTTTTT
TRBD2	TRBV7-9	TRBJ2-7	-	CASSLGTSESTRPLSDF	TGTGCCAGCAGCTTAGGGACTAGCGAATCCACTCGACCCTTATCGGACTTC
-	TRBV12-3/TRBV12-4	TRBJ2-7	-	CASSSVGTVYEQYF	TGTGCCAGCAGTTCCGTCGGGACGGTGTACGAGCAGTACTTC
-	TRBV6-1	TRBJ2-6	few	CASSEGFSGANVLTF	TGTGCCAGCAGTGAGGGATTCTCTGGGGCCAACGTCCTGACTTTC
-	TRBV20-1	TRBJ2-1	-	CSARGPAEEQFF	TGCAGTGCTAGAGGTCCAGCGGAGGAGCAGTTCTTC
-	TRBV7-2	TRBJ1-5	few	CASSPEGYSNQPQHF	TGTGCCAGCAGCCCCGAGGGTTATAGCAATCAGCCCCAGCATTTT
TRBD2	TRBV7-3	TRBJ2-1	few	CASSPGREPNEQFF	TGTGCCAGCAGCCCCGGGCGGGAGCCCAATGAGCAGTTCTTC
-	TRBV20-1	TRBJ1-2	-	CSARTARNKGYTF	TGCAGTGCTAGAACGGCCAGAAATAAGGGCTACACCTTC
-	TRBV6-5	TRBJ1-6	-	CASSYRGFNSPLHF	TGTGCCAGCAGTTACCGGGGGTTTAATTCACCCCTCCACTTT
-	TRBV19	TRBJ2-1	-	CASSIGQDNEQFF	TGTGCCAGTAGTATTGGTCAGGACAATGAGCAGTTCTTC
-	TRBV6-1	TRBJ1-2	-	CASSERPSSGGGGHYGYTF	TGTGCCAGCAGTGAAAGGCCGTCGAGCGGGGGCGGAGGTCACTATGGCTACACCTTC
-	TRBV7-9	TRBJ1-5	-	CASSLGDSNQPQHF	TGTGCCAGCAGCTTAGGGGACAGCAATCAGCCCCAGCATTTT
-	TRBV7-2	TRBJ2-7	-	CASSRNYEQYF	TGTGCCAGCAGTCGAAACTACGAGCAGTACTTC
TRBD1	TRBV20-1	TRBJ2-5	-	CSAYRDRLGTQYF	TGCAGCGCCTACCGGGACAGGTTGGGGACCCAGTACTTC
-	TRBV19	TRBJ1-6	few	CASSLPPRGSWFNSPLHF	TGTGCCAGTAGCCTACCCCCCCGCGGATCGTGGTTCAATTCACCCCTCCACTTT
-	TRBV25-1	TRBJ2-5	-	CASSVNGKETQYF	TGTGCCAGCAGTGTTAACGGGAAAGAGACCCAGTACTTC
-	TRBV7-3	TRBJ1-6	few	CASSWLYNSPLHF	TGTGCCAGCAGCTGGCTCTATAATTCACCCCTCCACTTT
-	TRBV20-1	TRBJ2-1	-	CSATRSYNEQFF	TGCAGTGCGACTCGATCCTACAATGAGCAGTTCTTC
-	TRBV27	TRBJ2-4	few	CASRGLSNIQYF	TGTGCCAGCAGAGGCCTAAGTAACATTCAGTACTTC
TRBD1	TRBV25-1	TRBJ2-7	-	CASSPANRGSYEQYF	TGTGCCAGCAGTCCCGCCAACAGGGGGTCCTACGAGCAGTACTTC
-	TRBV11-2	TRBJ1-2	medium-sized	CASLGVSPGYTF	TGTGCCAGTTTAGGAGTCTCCCCCGGCTACACCTTC
TRBD2	TRBV7-2	TRBJ2-1	-	CASSLGAGGSNEQFF	TGTGCCAGCAGCTTAGGCGCGGGCGGGAGCAATGAGCAGTTCTTC
-	TRBV20-1	TRBJ2-7	-	CSASSARFPYEQYF	TGCAGTGCTAGTAGCGCTAGGTTCCCCTACGAGCAGTACTTC
-	TRBV28	TRBJ2-7	-	CASRGRTTAYEQYF	TGTGCCAGCAGGGGGAGGACTACCGCCTACGAGCAGTACTTC
TRBD2	TRBV6-2/TRBV6-3	TRBJ2-3	-	CASRSSGTARKDTQYF	TGTGCCAGCAGAAGTAGCGGGACCGCCAGGAAAGATACGCAGTATTTT
-	TRBV19	TRBJ2-1	-	CASSMRGPSLSYNEQFF	TGTGCCAGTAGTATGAGGGGACCGTCTCTTTCCTACAATGAGCAGTTCTTC
-	TRBV28	TRBJ2-7	once	CASRKKYEQYF	TGTGCCAGCAGAAAAAAATACGAGCAGTACTTC
-	TRBV28	TRBJ1-5	few	CASSLSGSNQPQHF	TGTGCCAGCAGCCTGTCCGGTAGCAATCAGCCCCAGCATTTT
-	TRBV20-1	TRBJ2-7	few	CSAKDRRSSYEQYF	TGCAGTGCAAAAGACAGGCGGAGCTCCTACGAGCAGTACTTC
-	TRBV6-1	TRBJ2-7	few	CASSEYSGTWVPYEQYF	TGTGCCAGCAGTGAATATAGCGGTACATGGGTACCCTACGAGCAGTACTTC